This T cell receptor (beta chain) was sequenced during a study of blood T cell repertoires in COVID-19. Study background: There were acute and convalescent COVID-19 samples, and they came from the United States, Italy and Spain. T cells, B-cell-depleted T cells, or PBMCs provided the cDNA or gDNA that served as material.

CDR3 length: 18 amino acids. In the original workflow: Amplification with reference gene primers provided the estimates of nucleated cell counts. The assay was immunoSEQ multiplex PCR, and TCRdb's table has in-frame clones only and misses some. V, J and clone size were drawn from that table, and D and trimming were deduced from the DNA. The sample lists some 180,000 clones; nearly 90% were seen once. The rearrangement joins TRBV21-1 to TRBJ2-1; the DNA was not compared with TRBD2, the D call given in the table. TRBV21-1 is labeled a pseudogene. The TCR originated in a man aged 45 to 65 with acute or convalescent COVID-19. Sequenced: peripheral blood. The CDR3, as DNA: TGTGCCAGCAGCAAAAGCTGGGCGGGAGGGCCTAATTACAATGAGCAGTTCTTC. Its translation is CASSKSWAGGPNYNEQFF.